The sequence of this T cell receptor beta chain was determined in a study of T cells in Graves' hyperthyroidism and ophthalmopathy. Broader study findings: Blood also showed most of the thyroid clonotypes that were expanded above 0.001.

This CDR3 is 13 amino acids long. The germline V gene has CDR1 SQVTM and CDR2 ANQGSEA. Trimming removed 4 bases from V and 8 bases from J, with 15 bases in between. This clonotype was detected ten times or more. No antigen is known for it. RNA transcripts provided the source from which TCR beta CDR3 regions were amplified. Initially, a first-round RT-PCR of the TCR CDR3 employed the HTBI primer set. TCRdb used MiXCR to reprocess the multiplex PCR reads, holding one entry per CDR3 protein. This repertoire shows about 400,000 distinct CDR3 sequences, 15% to 17% found once; its top ten account for approximately 7.5%.

The chain recombines TRBV29-1 with TRBJ1-5, with a possible D match to TRBD1 (5 bases). Sequenced: blood. The sequence derives from a woman under 30 with Graves' hyperthyroidism. CDR3 in amino acids: CSVVLGPGEPQHF. DNA for the CDR3: TGCAGCGTTGTGTTGGGGCCGGGGGAGCCCCAGCATTTT.